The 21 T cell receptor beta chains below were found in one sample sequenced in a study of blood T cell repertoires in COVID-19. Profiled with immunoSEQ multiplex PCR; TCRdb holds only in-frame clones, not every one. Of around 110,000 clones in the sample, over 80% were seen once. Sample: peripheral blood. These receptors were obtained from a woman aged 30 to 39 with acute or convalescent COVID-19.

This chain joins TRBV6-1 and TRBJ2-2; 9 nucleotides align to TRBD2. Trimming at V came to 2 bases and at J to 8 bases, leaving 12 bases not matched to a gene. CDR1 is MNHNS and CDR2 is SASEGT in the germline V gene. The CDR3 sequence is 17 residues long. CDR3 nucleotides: TGTGCCAGCAGTGAATTGTCGGCGGGAGGGGGCCCGGGGGAGCTGTTTTTT. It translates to CASSELSAGGGPGELFF.

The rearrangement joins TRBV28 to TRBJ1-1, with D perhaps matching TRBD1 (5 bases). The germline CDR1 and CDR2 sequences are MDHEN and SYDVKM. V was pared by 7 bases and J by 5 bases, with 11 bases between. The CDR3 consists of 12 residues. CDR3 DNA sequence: TGTGCCAGCACCCCTAGGGGAACTGAAGCTTTCTTT. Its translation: CASTPRGTEAFF.

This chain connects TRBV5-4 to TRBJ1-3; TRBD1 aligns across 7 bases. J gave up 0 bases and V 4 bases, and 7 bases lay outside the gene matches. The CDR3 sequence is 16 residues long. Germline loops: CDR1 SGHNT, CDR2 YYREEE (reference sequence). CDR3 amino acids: CASSEDRPSSGNTIYF. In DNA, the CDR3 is TGTGCCAGCAGCGAGGACAGGCCGTCCTCTGGAAACACCATATATTTT.

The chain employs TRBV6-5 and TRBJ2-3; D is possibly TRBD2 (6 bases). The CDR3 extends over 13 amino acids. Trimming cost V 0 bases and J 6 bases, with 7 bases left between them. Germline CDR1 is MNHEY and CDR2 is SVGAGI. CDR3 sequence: CASSYSGRDTQYF. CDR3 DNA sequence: TGTGCCAGCAGTTACTCGGGGAGGGATACGCAGTATTTT.

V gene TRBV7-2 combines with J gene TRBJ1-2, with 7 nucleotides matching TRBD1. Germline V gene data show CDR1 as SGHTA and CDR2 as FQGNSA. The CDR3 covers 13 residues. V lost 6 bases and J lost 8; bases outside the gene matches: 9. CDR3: CASRLVGGAGYTF. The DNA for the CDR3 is TGTGCCAGCAGGCTCGTAGGGGGCGCCGGCTACACCTTC.

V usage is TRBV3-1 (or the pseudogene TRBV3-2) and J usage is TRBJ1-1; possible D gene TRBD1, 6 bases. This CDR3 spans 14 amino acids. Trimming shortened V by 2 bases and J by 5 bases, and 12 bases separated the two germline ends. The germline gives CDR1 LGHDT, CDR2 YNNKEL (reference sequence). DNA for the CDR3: TGTGCCAGCAGCCAAACCAGGGGAGGGACTGAAGCTTTCTTT. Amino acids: CASSQTRGGTEAFF.

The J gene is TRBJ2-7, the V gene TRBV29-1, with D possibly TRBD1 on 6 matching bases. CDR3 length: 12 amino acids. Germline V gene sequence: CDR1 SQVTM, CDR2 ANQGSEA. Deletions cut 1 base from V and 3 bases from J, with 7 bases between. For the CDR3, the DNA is TGCAGCGTTGAAGTGACAGGCTACGAGCAGTACTTC. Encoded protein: CSVEVTGYEQYF.

DNA for the CDR3: TGCGCCAGCAGCGGGGGAACCTACGAGCAGTACTTC. Translated, it gives CASSGGTYEQYF. The genes are TRBV10-1 and TRBJ2-7; the D gene is possibly TRBD2 (6 bases). With 6 bases removed from V and 2 bases from J, the gap between germline ends came to 8 bases. Looked up from germline, CDR1 is WNHNN and CDR2 is SYGVQD (reference sequence). The CDR3 totals 12 residues.

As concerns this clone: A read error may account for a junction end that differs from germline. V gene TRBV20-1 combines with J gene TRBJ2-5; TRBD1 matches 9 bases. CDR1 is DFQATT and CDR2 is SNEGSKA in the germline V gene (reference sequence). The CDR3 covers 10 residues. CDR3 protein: CSAGDRGSYF. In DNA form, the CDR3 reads TGCAGTGCTGGAGACAGGGGGTCCTACTTC.

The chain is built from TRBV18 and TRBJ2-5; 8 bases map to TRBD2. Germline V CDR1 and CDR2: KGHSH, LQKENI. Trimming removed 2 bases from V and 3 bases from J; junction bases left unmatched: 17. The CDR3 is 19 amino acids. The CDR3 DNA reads TGTGCCAGCTCACCAATCGAGTTAGCGGGGACTACTCAGAAAGAGACCCAGTACTTC. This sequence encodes CASSPIELAGTTQKETQYF.

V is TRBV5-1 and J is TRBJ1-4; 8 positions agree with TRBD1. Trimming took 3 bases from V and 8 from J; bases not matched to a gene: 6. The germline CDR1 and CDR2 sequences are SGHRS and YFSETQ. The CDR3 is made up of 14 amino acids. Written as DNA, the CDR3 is TGCGCCAGCAGCTATGACAGGGGTCAGGAAAAACTGTTTTTT. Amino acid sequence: CASSYDRGQEKLFF.

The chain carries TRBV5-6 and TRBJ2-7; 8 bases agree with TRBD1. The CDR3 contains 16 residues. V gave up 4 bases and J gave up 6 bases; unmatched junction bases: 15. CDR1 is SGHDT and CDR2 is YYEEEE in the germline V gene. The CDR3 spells CASSPLGVGQVGEQYF. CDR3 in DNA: TGTGCCAGCAGCCCCTTGGGGGTGGGACAGGTCGGCGAGCAGTACTTC.

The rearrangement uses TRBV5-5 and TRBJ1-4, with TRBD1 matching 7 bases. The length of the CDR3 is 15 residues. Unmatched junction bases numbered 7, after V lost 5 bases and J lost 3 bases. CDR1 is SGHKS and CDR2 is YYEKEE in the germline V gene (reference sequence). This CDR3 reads CASSLTGQPNEKLFF. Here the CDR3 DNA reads TGTGCCAGCAGTCTGACAGGGCAGCCTAATGAAAAACTGTTTTTT.

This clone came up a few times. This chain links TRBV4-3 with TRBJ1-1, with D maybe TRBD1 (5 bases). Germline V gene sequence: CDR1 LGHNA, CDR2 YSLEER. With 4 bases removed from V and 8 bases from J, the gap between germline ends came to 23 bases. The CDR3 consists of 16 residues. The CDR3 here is CASSPTQGILNAEAFF. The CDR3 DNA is TGCGCCAGCAGCCCTACTCAGGGTATCCTAAACGCGGAAGCTTTCTTT.

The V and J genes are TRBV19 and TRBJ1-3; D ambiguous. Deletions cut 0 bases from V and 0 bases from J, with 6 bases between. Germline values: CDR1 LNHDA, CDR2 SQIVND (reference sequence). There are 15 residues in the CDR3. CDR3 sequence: CASSIDPGSGNTIYF. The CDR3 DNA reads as TGTGCCAGTAGTATAGATCCGGGCTCTGGAAACACCATATATTTT. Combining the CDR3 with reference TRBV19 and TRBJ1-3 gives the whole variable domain DGGITQSPKYLFRKEGQNVTLSCEQNLNHDAMYWYRQDPGQGLRLIYYSQIVNDFQKGDIAEGYSVSREKKESFPLTVTSAQKNPTAFYLCASSIDPGSGNTIYFGEGSWLTVV.

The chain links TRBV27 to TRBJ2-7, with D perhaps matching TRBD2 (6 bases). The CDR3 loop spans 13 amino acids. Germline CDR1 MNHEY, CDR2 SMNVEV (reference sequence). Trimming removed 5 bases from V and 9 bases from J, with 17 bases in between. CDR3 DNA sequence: TGTGCCAGCAGTGCCGGAGGGGTGGGCGGGCAGTACTTC. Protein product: CASSAGGVGGQYF.

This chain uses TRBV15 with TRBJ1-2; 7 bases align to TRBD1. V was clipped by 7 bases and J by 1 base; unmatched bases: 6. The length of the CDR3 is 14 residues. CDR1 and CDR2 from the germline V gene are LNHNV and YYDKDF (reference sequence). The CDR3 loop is CATTTGVGNYGYTF. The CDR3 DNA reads TGTGCCACCACTACAGGGGTGGGTAACTATGGCTACACCTTC.

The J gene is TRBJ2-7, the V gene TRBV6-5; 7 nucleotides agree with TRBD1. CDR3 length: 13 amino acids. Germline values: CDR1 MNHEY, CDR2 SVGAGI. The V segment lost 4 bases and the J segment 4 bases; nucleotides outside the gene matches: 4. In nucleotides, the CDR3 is TGTGCCAGCAGTTTGGGACAGAGATACGAGCAGTACTTC. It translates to CASSLGQRYEQYF.

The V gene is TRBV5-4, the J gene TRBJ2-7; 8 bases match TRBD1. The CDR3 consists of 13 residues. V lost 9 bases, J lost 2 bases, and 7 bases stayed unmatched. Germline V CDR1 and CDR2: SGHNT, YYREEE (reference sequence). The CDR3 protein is CATQRTGTYEQYF. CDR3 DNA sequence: TGTGCCACCCAGCGGACAGGGACCTACGAGCAGTACTTC.

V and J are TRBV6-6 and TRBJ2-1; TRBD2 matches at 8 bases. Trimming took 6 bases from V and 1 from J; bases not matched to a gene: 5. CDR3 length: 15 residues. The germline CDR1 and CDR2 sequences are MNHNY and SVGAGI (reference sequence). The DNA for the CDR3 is TGTGCCAGCAGCATCCTAGCGGGTTCCTACAATGAGCAGTTCTTC. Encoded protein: CASSILAGSYNEQFF.

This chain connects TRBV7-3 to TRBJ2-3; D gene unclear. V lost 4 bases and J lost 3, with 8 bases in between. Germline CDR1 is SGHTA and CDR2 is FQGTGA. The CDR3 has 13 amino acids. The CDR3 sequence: CASSSFRTDTQYF. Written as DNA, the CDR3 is TGTGCCAGCAGCTCCTTCCGTACAGATACGCAGTATTTT.